Reported below is one TCR beta chain. The data were produced by immunoSEQ multiplex PCR, yet TCRdb's version contains in-frame clones alone and is incomplete. This table holds under 150,000 clones, 84% found once. This sample is drawn from a study of blood T cell repertoires in COVID-19. Overall study context: Nucleic acid was either cDNA or gDNA, and it came from T cells, B-cell-depleted T cells, or PBMCs.

Trimming pared 6 bases from V and 0 bases from J, leaving 6 bases between. There are 13 residues in the CDR3. CDR1 and CDR2 (germline): MDHEN, SYDVKM. The chain joins TRBV28 to TRBJ1-5; D unresolved. Material: peripheral blood. This receptor was identified in a woman aged 55-70 years with acute or convalescent COVID-19. In DNA, the CDR3 is TGTGCCAGCAGCCTCTATAGCAATCAGCCCCAGCATTTT. Encoded protein: CASSLYSNQPQHF.